This T cell receptor beta chain was retrieved from a study of OX40 agonist ivuxolimab in advanced cancers. Produced via immunoSEQ multiplex PCR; TCRdb's table is partial and in-frame only. In the table there are around 100,000 clones, about 91% of which are singletons. This clone has a single count. What it binds is unknown. Study-level results: Some nonresponders also had low normalized T-cell clonal expansion.

CDR3 length equals 10 residues. Germline V gene data show CDR1 as GTSNPN and CDR2 as SVGIG (reference sequence). The V gene lost 8 bases and the J gene lost 12 bases, with 17 bases spanning the gap. This sequence originates from an adult with an advanced solid tumor such as melanoma, head and neck, liver or kidney cancer. The starting material was CD4+ or CD8+ T cells sorted from blood, obtained in a trial of the OX40 agonist ivuxolimab. The chain employs TRBV30 and TRBJ2-7; no clear D. The CDR3 here is CATGGLELYF. CDR3 sequence (DNA): TGTGCCACGGGTGGGTTAGAATTGTACTTC.